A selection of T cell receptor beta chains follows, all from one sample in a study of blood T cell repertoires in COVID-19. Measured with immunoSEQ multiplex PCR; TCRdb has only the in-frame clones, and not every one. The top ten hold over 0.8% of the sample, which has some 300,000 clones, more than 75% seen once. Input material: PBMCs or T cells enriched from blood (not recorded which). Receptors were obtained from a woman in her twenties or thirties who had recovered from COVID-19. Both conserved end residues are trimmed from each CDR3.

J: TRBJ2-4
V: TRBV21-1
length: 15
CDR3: ASSTGVAGGPGNIQY

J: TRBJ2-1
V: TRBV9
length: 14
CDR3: ASSPRMGGDYNEQF

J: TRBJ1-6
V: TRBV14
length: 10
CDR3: ASSQVGSPLH

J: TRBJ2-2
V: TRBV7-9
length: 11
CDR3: ASSSQGTGELF

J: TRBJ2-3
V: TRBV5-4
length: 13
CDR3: ASSAGGTGTDTQY

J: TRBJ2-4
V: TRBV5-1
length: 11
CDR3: ASSGTDENIQY

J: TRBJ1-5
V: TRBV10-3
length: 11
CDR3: AISDPGNQPQH

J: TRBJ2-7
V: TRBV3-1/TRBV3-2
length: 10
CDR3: ASSQVGAVQY

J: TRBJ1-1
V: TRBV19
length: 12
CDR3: ASSITGRDTEAF

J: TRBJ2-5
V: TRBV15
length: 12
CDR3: ATSTGVGWETQY

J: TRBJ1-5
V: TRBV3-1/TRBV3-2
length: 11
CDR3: ASSQGRDQPQH

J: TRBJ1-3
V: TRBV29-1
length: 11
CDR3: SVGHVPGNTIY

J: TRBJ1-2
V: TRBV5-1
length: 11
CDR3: ASSQDRGYGYT

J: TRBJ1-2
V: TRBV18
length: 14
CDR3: ASSSGQGHYWDGYT